This T cell receptor beta chain was sequenced for a study of T cell changes during pregnancy in multiple sclerosis. Using immunoSEQ multiplex PCR, the repertoire was profiled, and TCRdb retains in-frame clones only, with some absent. The data show about 100,000 clones, around 92% seen once. Germline assignment: CDR1 SNHLY and CDR2 FYNNEI. The J segment lost 6 bases and the V segment lost 6 bases, leaving 2 bases of the junction unmatched. The CDR3 sequence is 11 residues long. The starting material was peripheral blood, obtained after pregnancy. The sequence was obtained from a female donor with multiple sclerosis, enrolled in a pregnancy study. This chain joins TRBV2 and TRBJ2-7; 7 nucleotides line up with TRBD1. CDR3 coding DNA: TGTGCCAGCAGAGGGGGCGCCGAGCAGTACTTC. It translates to CASRGGAEQYF.